This T cell receptor beta chain stems from a study of CD8 T cells in ankylosing spondylitis. Study findings and constraints: Characteristic of ankylosing spondylitis blood, it appeared, was a TCR beta motif comprising several highly homologous variants.

As for this clonotype: Its antigen is undetermined.

Preparation of TCR beta libraries was done by quantitative 5'-RACE with molecular barcodes. MiXCR, run by TCRdb on the 5' RACE reads, gives a single entry per CDR3 protein. The repertoire holds fewer than 500,000 distinct CDR3 sequences, with 20% to 25% as singletons. The CDR3 is 16 residues long. V was cut by 0 bases and J by 6 bases, with 17 bases left in between. Per the germline V gene, CDR1 is SGHAT and CDR2 is FQNNGV. V gene TRBV11-2 combines with J gene TRBJ2-5; D is ambiguous. The clonotype was recovered from a male donor with ankylosing spondylitis. The sample comprised blood, either unsorted or a sorted T cell fraction (not recorded which). CDR3 in amino acids: CASSLDPWTSRQTQYF. As DNA, the CDR3 is TGTGCCAGCAGCTTAGATCCTTGGACCTCCCGGCAGACCCAGTACTTC.